These T cell receptor beta chains were read from a single sample in a study of blood T cell repertoires in COVID-19. Clones were read by immunoSEQ multiplex PCR, and TCRdb kept only the in-frame ones, dropping some. The table lists 150,000 to 200,000 clones, 70% to 80% of them singletons, with approximately 15% in the top ten. Material for sequencing was PBMCs or T cells enriched from blood (not recorded which). These receptor sequences come from a woman between 50 and 59 years old who had recovered from COVID-19. Both conserved end residues are part of each CDR3. A D gene is named only where the DNA matches it firmly. A clone size is listed for some rows: how often the clone was seen (once, few, many), or a class if it is expanded.

V	J	size	D	DNA	CDR3
TRBV25-1	TRBJ1-2	-	-	TGTGCCAGCAGTCTATCCCGGTCGGACTATGGCTACACCTTC	CASSLSRSDYGYTF
TRBV16	TRBJ1-1	-	-	TGTGCCAGCAGCCAGGACAGGAACACTGAAGCTTTCTTT	CASSQDRNTEAFF
TRBV27	TRBJ2-1	-	TRBD2	TGTGCCAGCAGTTCGGGACTAGCGGGAGTAGGGGAGCAGTTCTTC	CASSSGLAGVGEQFF
TRBV11-2	TRBJ2-7	few	-	TGTGCCAGCAGCTTTAGTGGGCAGAGCCACGAGCAGTACTTC	CASSFSGQSHEQYF
TRBV5-5	TRBJ2-7	-	-	TGTGCCAGCACGGGTGACTACGAGCAGTACTTC	CASTGDYEQYF
TRBV30	TRBJ2-1	-	-	TGTGCCTGGAGTCCGACAGGACAGCAGTTCTTC	CAWSPTGQQFF
TRBV18	TRBJ2-3	-	-	TGTGCCAGCTCACCACGGGAGGCTAGAATAAATACGCAGTATTTT	CASSPREARINTQYF
TRBV19	TRBJ2-7	few	-	TGTGCCAGTAGCCTCGGACTGAGCTCCTACGAGCAGTACTTC	CASSLGLSSYEQYF
TRBV6-5	TRBJ2-7	-	TRBD2	TGTGCCAGCACAGCGGCTAGCGGGACGATCTACGAGCAGTACTTC	CASTAASGTIYEQYF
TRBV23-1	TRBJ1-1	-	TRBD1	TGCGCCAGCAGTCAAAAACTGCAGGGGGGGAACACTGAAGCTTTCTTT	CASSQKLQGGNTEAFF
TRBV5-5	TRBJ1-5	few	TRBD1	TGTGCCAGCAGCTGGGGACAGTTATATCAGCCCCAGCATTTT	CASSWGQLYQPQHF
TRBV29-1	TRBJ2-3	once	TRBD2	TGCAGCGTCCGGGGGGACACAGATACGCAGTATTTT	CSVRGDTDTQYF
TRBV29-1	TRBJ1-1	-	-	TGCAGCGTTGTGCCGGGTACAGGGTTGACTGAAGCTTTCTTT	CSVVPGTGLTEAFF
TRBV7-9	TRBJ2-5	-	TRBD2	TGTGCCAGCAGCTTGGGTAGCGGGAGACCGGCCCAGTACTTC	CASSLGSGRPAQYF
TRBV5-1	TRBJ1-2	-	-	TGCGCCAGCAGCTCCGAACCCCAGACCGCGGTCTACACCTTC	CASSSEPQTAVYTF
TRBV4-3	TRBJ2-2	-	-	TGCGCCAGCAGCCAAGCCGACAGCGACACCGGGGAGCTGTTTTTT	CASSQADSDTGELFF
TRBV6-2/TRBV6-3	TRBJ2-3	-	-	TGTGCCAGCAGTTTTGAGAGCACAGATACGCAGTATTTT	CASSFESTDTQYF
TRBV28	TRBJ1-5	-	-	TGTGCCAGCAGCACCCCGACAGGCTCGAGCAATCAGCCCCAGCATTTT	CASSTPTGSSNQPQHF
TRBV19	TRBJ2-7	-	TRBD1	TGTGCCAGTAGTGCAACCCCGGGACAGGGTGGCCACGAGCAGTACTTC	CASSATPGQGGHEQYF
TRBV30	TRBJ1-6	once	-	TGTGCCTGGAGTGTAGGTATGCAGGCCAGCTCCTATAATTCACCCCTCCACTTT	CAWSVGMQASSYNSPLHF
TRBV12-3/TRBV12-4	TRBJ2-5	many	-	TGTGCCAGCAGTTACGGCGGTCGGGAGACCCAGTACTTC	CASSYGGRETQYF
TRBV7-9	TRBJ2-1	-	TRBD1	TGTGCCAGCAGAGTGGGGGACAGGGGGAACAATGAGCAGTTCTTC	CASRVGDRGNNEQFF
TRBV19	TRBJ2-7	-	TRBD1	TGTGCCAGTAGTATCAGGACAGGGAGATCCTACGAGCAGTACTTC	CASSIRTGRSYEQYF
TRBV24-1	TRBJ2-5	-	-	TGTGCCACCAGTGTCTTGGGGCAGACCCAGTACTTC	CATSVLGQTQYF
TRBV7-2	TRBJ2-1	-	-	TGTGCCAGCAGCCCCGCCCGGGGCGGGATCAATGAGCAGTTCTTC	CASSPARGGINEQFF
TRBV11-2	TRBJ2-2	-	-	TGTGCCAGCAGCTCGAACAGGGTCACCGGGGAGCTGTTTTTT	CASSSNRVTGELFF
TRBV7-9	TRBJ1-4	-	-	TGTGCCAGCAGCTTAGAGGCCTGGAGCGAAAAACTGTTTTTT	CASSLEAWSEKLFF
TRBV11-2	TRBJ2-1	-	-	TGTGCCAGCAGCTTAGATCGGTTTAGGGGTGAGCAGTTCTTC	CASSLDRFRGEQFF
TRBV6-1	TRBJ2-2	-	-	TGTGCCAGCAGTGATACTAGAGCCGGGGAGCTGTTTTTT	CASSDTRAGELFF
TRBV19	TRBJ1-2	once	TRBD1	TGTGCCAGTAGTATCCCTTCACAGGGGGCGTACCATGGCTACACCTTC	CASSIPSQGAYHGYTF
TRBV2	TRBJ1-5	-	-	TGTGCCAGCGGGGTCACAGGGACCTCCAATCAGCCCCAGCATTTT	CASGVTGTSNQPQHF
TRBV10-3	TRBJ2-1	-	TRBD2	TGTGCCATCAGTGCTTCCCGCGGGATAGCGGGAGGCAATGAGCAGTTCTTC	CAISASRGIAGGNEQFF
TRBV5-1	TRBJ1-3	-	-	TGCGCCAGCAGCCCCGGACACGCTGGAAACACCATATATTTT	CASSPGHAGNTIYF
TRBV7-2	TRBJ2-5	-	TRBD2	TGTGCCAGCAGCTTCGCGGGAGGGCCCTCAGAGACCCAGTACTTC	CASSFAGGPSETQYF
TRBV10-3	TRBJ1-2	-	-	TGTGCCATCAGCCTACAGGGAAACTATGGCTACACCTTC	CAISLQGNYGYTF
TRBV11-2	TRBJ2-7	-	-	TGTGCCAGCAGCTCACGCCCCCTTCGGGACTACGAGCAGTACTTC	CASSSRPLRDYEQYF
TRBV30	TRBJ2-7	-	TRBD1	TGTGCCTGGTCCGTGACAGGGGGTTCCGAGCAGTACTTC	CAWSVTGGSEQYF
TRBV12-3/TRBV12-4	TRBJ1-4	-	-	TGTGCCAGCAGTTTTACACAGGGTTCGAAACTGTTTTTT	CASSFTQGSKLFF
TRBV7-9	TRBJ1-6	once	-	TGTGCCAGCAGCTTAGGTAGGGGAAGTTCACCCCTCCACTTT	CASSLGRGSSPLHF
TRBV18	TRBJ2-1	-	-	TGTGCCAGCTCACCACCGAACCAGGGATACAATGAGCAGTTCTTC	CASSPPNQGYNEQFF
TRBV7-2	TRBJ2-7	-	-	TGTGCCAGCAGCTTAGACAGTTCCTACGAGCAGTACTTC	CASSLDSSYEQYF
TRBV13	TRBJ2-7	-	-	TGTGCCAGCAGCCCATGGGGCACCTACGAGCAGTACTTC	CASSPWGTYEQYF
TRBV3-1/TRBV3-2	TRBJ2-1	-	TRBD2	TGTGCCAGCAGCCAAGCGGGAGGCGTGCAGTTCTTC	CASSQAGGVQFF
TRBV3-1/TRBV3-2	TRBJ1-2	-	-	TGTGCCAGCAGCCAAGATACACAGTTTGGTGGCTACACCTTC	CASSQDTQFGGYTF
TRBV28	TRBJ1-1	few	-	TGTGCCAGCACCATCCCAGGTACTGAAGCTTTCTTT	CASTIPGTEAFF
TRBV7-7	TRBJ2-3	-	TRBD1	TGTGCCAGCAGCTTGGGACAGAGTAGCACAGATACGCAGTATTTT	CASSLGQSSTDTQYF
TRBV6-5	TRBJ2-5	-	-	TGTGCCAGCAGTTACGGAACAGGGAGACTTCAAGAGACCCAGTACTTC	CASSYGTGRLQETQYF
TRBV5-4	TRBJ1-6	-	-	TGTGCCAGCAGCTTTGGCGGGGTCTATAATTCACCCCTCCACTTT	CASSFGGVYNSPLHF
TRBV5-1	TRBJ2-2	-	TRBD2	TGCGCCAGCAGCCCCTCGGCAGCGGGAGTTGGGACCGGGGAGCTGTTTTTT	CASSPSAAGVGTGELFF
TRBV7-2	TRBJ2-7	-	-	TGTGCCAGCAGCTTAGGGCAGGGTCTCCAACACGAGCAGTACTTC	CASSLGQGLQHEQYF
TRBV13	TRBJ2-1	-	TRBD2	TGTGCCAGCAGGCCCCTAGCGGGAGTTGAGCAGTTCTTC	CASRPLAGVEQFF
TRBV7-8	TRBJ2-1	-	TRBD2	TGTGCCAGCAGCCCGACGGGAGGGGTATCATGGAATGAGCAGTTCTTC	CASSPTGGVSWNEQFF
TRBV9	TRBJ2-7	-	-	TGTGCCAGCAGCGTAGATTCACATGCCTACGAGCAGTACTTC	CASSVDSHAYEQYF
TRBV10-3	TRBJ1-2	-	-	TGTGCCATCACCCCACAGGGAGGGAACTATGGCTACACCTTC	CAITPQGGNYGYTF